This T cell receptor beta chain was identified in a study of PD-1 blockade in classical Hodgkin lymphoma (TCRdb year 2020). For the wider study: Nivolumab dosing was 3 mg/kg intravenously every 2 weeks, continuing until either disease progression or unacceptable toxicity. To define a peripheral blood immune signature of response to PD-1 blockade in classical Hodgkin lymphoma, the study combined TCR beta sequencing with CyTOF. Overall study outcomes, separate from this receptor: Baseline TCR diversity was reported to be lower in newly diagnosed patients than in healthy donors and to be lower still in relapsed/refractory patients. Among trial patients, those achieving complete response had baseline diversity similar to that of newly diagnosed patients, while diversity was significantly lower in partial responders and progressors. The study covered only a single clinical trial cohort, and the causes of the repertoire differences, possibly disease activity or prior therapy, were still not defined. CD4+ but not CD8+ TCR diversity rose significantly by C4D1 (p=0.0027 vs p=0.16), most apparent in complete responders (p=0.02). Patients starting nivolumab less than 1 year after ASCT had lower diversity and were excluded from later analyses to avoid confounding by immune reconstitution.

Genomic DNA was isolated using the Qiagen DNeasy kit from unsorted PBMCs as well as from negatively selected CD4+ and CD8+ fractions. TCR beta CDR3 regions were amplified by immunoSEQ multiplex PCR using primers annealing to V and J segments. Amplification bias was minimized using a synthetic immune receptor repertoire, and residual bias was removed computationally after sequencing. Concerning the study's data processing: Repertoire diversity was quantified as the Shannon entropy index using custom Python scripts. Unsorted, CD4+ and CD8+ repertoires were analyzed separately, except for combined analyses in which CD4+ and CD8+ sequences were merged in silico. Clonal expansion was defined as at least a 2-fold frequency increase after treatment relative to C1D1, with a pseudocount of 0.5 for undetected baseline clones. Singleton clones were defined as clones with 0 or 1 copy at C1D1, and non-singleton clones were defined as clones with 2 or more copies. Clones expanded in unsorted samples were assigned a CD4+, CD8+ or unknown annotation through matching of protein sequences in sorted samples from the same patient. Wilcoxon tests on paired samples were used to test diversity changes from C1D1 to C4D1. Here the immuneACCESS table is served through TCRdb, limited to in-frame sequences with V and J called. Missing clones are a known gap in these copies; in checked studies unresolved V genes cover under half, and the rest lacks a known reason. V and J calls and clone size follow that table, whereas D and trimming were derived from the DNA. Present in this sample are about 27,000 clones, 60% to 85% of which were seen just once. Less than 2.5% of the sample goes to the ten largest clones.

For this clone: The specificity of this receptor is unknown. No much larger clone exists at a distance of one base, and base qualities are not known.

From the germline V gene, CDR1 is SGHVS and CDR2 is FQNEAQ. Trimmed from V: 4 bases; trimmed from J: 5 bases; junction bases lacking a gene match: 7. The CDR3 runs 14 amino acids, cysteine and phenylalanine included. The retained sequence is limited to the CDR3, 42 bases, with the frame set at the first base. Per the publication, the time point label means: cycle 1 day 1 (C1D1), immediately before nivolumab initiation. Every trial patient had relapsed after autologous stem cell transplantation, and cohorts A, B and C differed in prior brentuximab vedotin exposure. Using a Miltenyi CD4+ T cell isolation kit, CD4+ T cells were purified from thawed PBMCs through magnetic negative selection. The trial cohort included 45 to 65 patients with relapsed/refractory classical Hodgkin lymphoma, and each patient had a best overall response of complete response, partial response or progressive disease. In the multi-cohort phase II CheckMate 205 trial, trial patients received single-agent nivolumab. An independent review committee assessed best overall response by applying the 2007 International Working Group response criteria. Trial PBMCs were collected just before the start of nivolumab (C1D1) and during therapy at cycle 2 day 1 and cycle 4 day 1. After peripheral blood was drawn into 8 mL Vacutainer Cell Preparation Tubes, PBMCs were isolated by centrifugation and then cryopreserved. Purified CD4+ and CD8+ fractions were prepared only for cases where an additional PBMC sample was available. On LS columns in a quadroMACS separator, the magnetically labelled cells were depleted, and the flow-through was collected as the purified fraction.

The sequencing used CD4+ T cells from blood, collected at baseline. This TCR derives from a human donor with classical Hodgkin lymphoma. The rearrangement joined TRBV7-8 to TRBJ2-7, with 8 central nucleotides matching TRBD1. CDR3 region: CASSSRQGTHEQYF. The DNA sequence is TGTGCCAGCAGCTCGAGACAGGGGACCCACGAGCAGTACTTC.